This T cell receptor beta chain was retrieved from a study of T cell changes during pregnancy in multiple sclerosis. The V end lost 7 bases, the J end lost 5 bases, and 16 bases lay between the germline ends. In germline, CDR1 is WSHSY, CDR2 SAAADI. CDR3 length equals 14 residues. This clone appeared a single time. The data were produced by immunoSEQ multiplex PCR, yet TCRdb's version contains in-frame clones alone and is incomplete. Here the sample spans 35,000 to 45,000 clones, 85% to 95% being singletons. Source: CD8+ T cells from peripheral blood mononuclear cells, taken in the third trimester of pregnancy. J is TRBJ2-3 and V is TRBV10-2, with D perhaps matching TRBD2 (6 bases). The TCR was taken from a female donor with multiple sclerosis, enrolled in a pregnancy study. As DNA, the CDR3 is TGCGCCAGCACACTAGCCCTAGGTGGAGATACGCAGTATTTT. Encoded protein: CASTLALGGDTQYF.